A single TCR beta chain is shown here with its context. V was clipped by 5 bases and J by 13 bases; unmatched bases: 13. This CDR3 has 15 residues. Per germline, CDR1 SGHTA and CDR2 FQGNSA. Using a J-beta primer mix together with a sample-barcoded 5' primer, a second PCR was run for roughly 6 to 11 cycles. In TCRdb, the 5' RACE reads were re-called with MiXCR into one record per CDR3 protein. This sample has 2 million or so distinct CDR3 sequences, with 49% found just once. This sample is drawn from a study of blood T cells in healthy people across ages. Isolated per sample were at least 7 million PBMCs.

The clonotype originates from a middle-aged woman in good health. Sequenced sample: blood. This sequence joins TRBV7-2 and TRBJ2-4; 11 bases map to TRBD1. The CDR3 region is CTSSPDGTGGLWQYF. CDR3 in DNA: TGTACCAGCAGCCCCGACGGGACAGGGGGTCTCTGGCAGTACTTC.